The entry below gives a single T cell receptor beta chain sequence along with its context. Germline V CDR1 and CDR2: SGHAT, FQNNGV. V gave up 4 bases and J gave up 0 bases, with 15 bases separating them. CDR3 size: 17 residues. The data were obtained in a study of shared T cell receptors in the human thymus. Profiling relied on immunoSEQ multiplex PCR, and the TCRdb table lists in-frame clones only, not all of them. This repertoire shows approximately 400,000 clones, approximately 95% found once; its top ten account for about 0.02%. The clonotype was recovered from a human donor. The source material was thymocytes. This chain links TRBV11-2 with TRBJ2-2; D is ambiguous. In nucleotides, the CDR3 is TGTGCCAGCAGCTCCCCCCGCGGAGCGCCGAACACCGGGGAGCTGTTTTTT. Translating it yields CASSSPRGAPNTGELFF. Full variable domain (missing parts from reference TRBV11-2 and TRBJ2-2): EAGVAQSPRYKIIEKRQSVAFWCNPISGHATLYWYQQILGQGPKLLIQFQNNGVVDDSQLPKDRFSAERLKGVDSTLKIQPAKLEDSAVYLCASSSPRGAPNTGELFFGEGSRLTVL.